The 26 T cell receptor beta chains presented below share a single source sample, sequenced in a study of T cell changes during pregnancy in multiple sclerosis (dated by TCRdb to between 2018 and 2021). Libraries came from the immunoSEQ multiplex PCR assay. Not all clones reach the TCRdb copy of this immuneACCESS table, which keeps in-frame sequences only. Checked studies attribute under half of the gap to unresolved V genes and leave the rest unexplained. The table for this sample lists over 35,000 clones; 85% to 95% of them were counted only once. 1% to 1.5% of the sample is taken by the ten largest. The sample in question was peripheral blood, obtained before pregnancy. The source is a female donor with multiple sclerosis, enrolled in a pregnancy study.

V and J are TRBV13 and TRBJ2-5; 7 positions agree with TRBD2. The CDR3 is made up of 15 amino acids. V lost 8 bases and J lost 1; bases outside the gene matches: 10. Germline V gene data show CDR1 as PRHDT and CDR2 as FYEKMQ (reference sequence). The CDR3 DNA sequence: TGTGCCAGCCTCTTCGTCGGCGGGAGCCAAGAGACCCAGTACTTC. It specifies CASLFVGGSQETQYF.

This sequence joins TRBV4-1 and TRBJ2-2; 7 nucleotides align to TRBD2. The V and J ends lost 1 base and 3 bases, in that order; junction bases with no gene match: 11. The germline V gene has CDR1 MGHRA and CDR2 YSYEKL. The length of the CDR3 is 18 residues. The CDR3 loop is CASSQGRVSGKYTGELFF. The CDR3 bases are TGCGCCAGCAGCCAAGGAAGGGTCAGCGGGAAGTACACCGGGGAGCTGTTTTTT.

The chain uses TRBV7-2 and TRBJ1-5, with 7 nucleotides matching TRBD1. CDR3 length: 16 amino acids. Unmatched junction bases numbered 6, after V lost 4 bases and J lost 0 bases. The V gene's germline CDR1 is SGHTA and CDR2 FQGNSA. This chain's CDR3 is CASSSTGLNSNQPQHF. For the CDR3, the DNA is TGTGCCAGCAGCTCGACAGGGTTAAATAGCAATCAGCCCCAGCATTTT.

The chain is built from TRBV11-2 and TRBJ2-2; 8 bases fit TRBD2. This CDR3 is 15 amino acids long. Germline assignment: CDR1 SGHAT and CDR2 FQNNGV. V lost 6 bases, J lost 1 base, and 4 bases stayed unmatched. The CDR3 region is CASRPGRENTGELFF. CDR3 bases: TGTGCCAGCAGACCCGGGAGGGAGAACACCGGGGAGCTGTTTTTT.

The rearrangement joins TRBV19 to TRBJ2-7, with TRBD1 as a possible D gene (5 bases). The V gene's germline CDR1 is LNHDA and CDR2 SQIVND (reference sequence). This CDR3 region has 15 residues. V was cut by 1 base and J by 5 bases, with 15 bases left in between. The CDR3 protein is CASSIAPQGRNEQYF. The CDR3 DNA follows: TGTGCCAGTAGTATAGCCCCCCAGGGAAGAAACGAGCAGTACTTC.

The CDR3 bases are TGTGCCAGTAGTCCCCAGGGGGGCGCTCAGCCCCAGCATTTT. It specifies CASSPQGGAQPQHF. This chain connects TRBV19 to TRBJ1-5; 7 positions match TRBD1. Germline V gives CDR1 LNHDA, CDR2 SQIVND (reference sequence). V gave up 5 bases and J gave up 6 bases; unmatched junction bases: 7. The CDR3 consists of 14 residues.

The chain uses TRBV4-2 and TRBJ2-2, with TRBD1 as a possible D gene (6 bases). Germline V gene data show CDR1 as LGHNA and CDR2 as YNFKEQ. This CDR3 has 15 residues. V was shortened by 4 bases and J by 1 base, with 10 bases between the two germline ends. The CDR3 spells CASSPRTENTGELFF. The DNA for the CDR3 is TGTGCCAGCAGCCCCCGGACAGAGAACACCGGGGAGCTGTTTTTT.

The chain has TRBV18 and TRBJ1-1; a weak D match, TRBD1 (6 bases). Germline assignment: CDR1 KGHSH and CDR2 LQKENI. CDR3 length: 15 residues. V lost 2 bases and J 1 base, leaving 11 bases between the germline ends. The CDR3 coding sequence is TGTGCCAGCTCACCAGGGGGCATGAGGAACACTGAAGCTTTCTTT. This encodes CASSPGGMRNTEAFF.

V and J are TRBV7-9 and TRBJ1-2, with 9 positions matching TRBD1. J was trimmed by 3 bases and V by 1 base; bases with no gene match: 12. The length of the CDR3 is 18 residues. CDR1 and CDR2 from the germline V gene are SEHNR and FQNEAQ (reference sequence). CDR3 nucleotide sequence: TGTGCCAGCAGCTTAGTTCACAGGGGGCGCGTTACATACTATGGCTACACCTTC. Its protein is CASSLVHRGRVTYYGYTF.

The rearrangement links TRBV5-1 to TRBJ2-7, with 10 bases fitting TRBD2. Germline assignment: CDR1 SGHRS and CDR2 YFSETQ. J lost 9 bases, V lost 2 bases, and 11 bases had no gene match. The CDR3 contains 15 residues. The CDR3 DNA sequence: TGCGCCAGCAGCTTCAGGGGACTAGCGTCACACGCGCAGTACTTC. Translation gives CASSFRGLASHAQYF.

This clone was seen once. The chain combines TRBV4-1 with TRBJ1-2, with TRBD1 as a possible D gene (6 bases). V shed 2 bases and J shed 8 bases, with 15 bases lying between them. The CDR3 is 14 residues long. Germline lookup yields CDR1 MGHRA and CDR2 YSYEKL. CDR3 DNA: TGCGCCAGCAGCCAACACTGGGGGCTAGGCGGCTACACCTTC. Residues: CASSQHWGLGGYTF.

The chain couples TRBV28 to TRBJ2-1; 12 bases fit TRBD2. The V gene end was trimmed by 3 bases and the J gene end by 8 bases; junction bases not matched to a gene: 8. Germline V gene data show CDR1 as MDHEN and CDR2 as SYDVKM. This CDR3 region has 16 residues. CDR3: CASSFGLAGGLDEQFF. Written as DNA, the CDR3 is TGTGCCAGCAGTTTCGGGCTAGCGGGAGGGTTGGATGAGCAGTTCTTC.

The rearrangement uses TRBV29-1 and TRBJ1-1, with 9 bases identical to TRBD1. Germline V gene sequence: CDR1 SQVTM, CDR2 ANQGSEA. The CDR3 contains 15 residues. V was clipped by 8 bases and J by 5 bases; unmatched bases: 15. CDR3 nucleotide sequence: TGCAGCTCTTGGCCCCACAGGGGGCAGGGGACTGAAGCTTTCTTT. It specifies CSSWPHRGQGTEAFF.

CDR3 nucleotide sequence: TGTGCCAGCAGTTCGGCGACAGGGTACTATGGCTACACCTTC. Its protein is CASSSATGYYGYTF. The chain uses TRBV27 and TRBJ1-2; TRBD1 agrees at 7 bases. The CDR3 length is 14 residues. CDR1 MNHEY and CDR2 SMNVEV come from the germline V gene (reference sequence). V was clipped by 4 bases and J by 3 bases; unmatched bases: 5.

The rearrangement joins TRBV7-7 to TRBJ2-1, with D perhaps TRBD2 (5 bases). The CDR3 contains 13 residues. V lost 4 bases and J lost 3, with 7 bases in between. Germline lookup yields CDR1 SSHAT and CDR2 FNYEAQ (reference sequence). The CDR3 DNA sequence: TGTGCCAGCAGCTCCGGGATCTACAATGAGCAGTTCTTC. The encoded protein is CASSSGIYNEQFF.

The chain employs TRBV5-1 and TRBJ2-1, with TRBD2 identical over 14 bases. This CDR3 comprises 17 residues. CDR1 is SGHRS, CDR2 YFSETQ, per germline. Unmatched junction bases numbered 11, after V lost 4 bases and J lost 8 bases. As DNA, the CDR3 is TGCGCCAGCAGCCCGGGGACTAGCGGGAGACTTTCTTATGAGCAGTTCTTC. This codes for CASSPGTSGRLSYEQFF.

The V call is TRBV30, the J call TRBJ2-5; weak D call: TRBD1 (6 bases). The CDR3 runs 13 residues. V was shortened by 4 bases and J by 5 bases, with 14 bases between the two germline ends. The germline V gene has CDR1 GTSNPN and CDR2 SVGIG (reference sequence). The CDR3 nucleotides read TGTGCCTGGAACCCCAGGGGACGGGAGACCCAGTACTTC. Translating gives CAWNPRGRETQYF.

This sequence joins TRBV28 and TRBJ2-7, with 7 bases fitting TRBD2. The CDR3 length is 17 residues. V lost 2 bases and J lost 0; bases outside the gene matches: 10. Germline CDR1 is MDHEN and CDR2 is SYDVKM. The CDR3 nucleotides read TGTGCCAGCAGTTTAGCCCCTGGGGGGGAGGCCTCCTACGAGCAGTACTTC. This encodes CASSLAPGGEASYEQYF.

The chain joins TRBV7-3 to TRBJ2-1, with 9 positions matching TRBD2. The CDR3 sequence is 13 residues long. Trimming at V came to 6 bases and at J to 8 bases, leaving 5 bases not matched to a gene. CDR1 is SGHTA and CDR2 is FQGTGA in the germline V gene. The CDR3 is CASSSGSRDEQFF. The DNA of the CDR3 is TGTGCCAGCAGTAGCGGGAGTAGGGATGAGCAGTTCTTC.

The CDR3 region is CASSVYGDGYTF. The CDR3 coding sequence is TGTGCCAGCAGCGTATACGGGGATGGCTACACCTTC. This sequence joins TRBV9 and TRBJ1-2; no reliable D call. Germline V gene lookup returns CDR1 SGDLS and CDR2 YYNGEE. The CDR3 has 12 amino acids. Deletions cut 1 base from V and 6 bases from J, with 7 bases between.

The chain employs TRBV6-6 and TRBJ1-5; perhaps TRBD1 as D (5 bases). CDR1 and CDR2 (germline): MNHNY, SVGAGI (reference sequence). The CDR3 consists of 13 residues. V lost 4 bases to trimming and J lost 10 bases, with 14 bases between them. The CDR3 DNA follows: TGTGCCAGCAGTTCCCCGGGGGAGAGTCCCCAGCATTTT. It yields the protein CASSSPGESPQHF.

This clone was seen a few times. The gene calls are TRBV7-2 and TRBJ2-1; D ambiguous. Germline V CDR1 and CDR2: SGHTA, FQGNSA. With 5 bases removed from V and 12 bases from J, the gap between germline ends came to 17 bases. The CDR3 contains 13 residues. CDR3 sequence reads: CASSPPSARVQFF. The CDR3 coding sequence is TGTGCCAGCAGCCCTCCCTCGGCCCGGGTGCAGTTCTTC.

The chain is built from TRBV4-2 and TRBJ2-7; TRBD2 matches 8 bases. The germline CDR1 and CDR2 sequences are LGHNA and YNFKEQ. This CDR3 region has 19 residues. The trim removed 1 base at V and 0 bases at J, leaving 14 bases unmatched. As DNA, the CDR3 is TGTGCCAGCAGCCAAGTCGGCGGACTAGCCTCCAAAAGCTCCTACGAGCAGTACTTC. Residues: CASSQVGGLASKSSYEQYF.

CDR3 in amino acids: CASSFYRVGYGYTF. The CDR3 nucleotides read TGTGCCAGCAGCTTCTACAGGGTTGGGTATGGCTACACCTTC. The rearrangement joins TRBV7-2 to TRBJ1-2; TRBD1 is a possible D gene (6 bases). The germline V gene has CDR1 SGHTA and CDR2 FQGNSA. V was pared by 3 bases and J by 5 bases, with 13 bases between. This CDR3 is 14 amino acids long.

The V gene is TRBV19, the J gene TRBJ2-1; a weak D match, TRBD1 (6 bases). The CDR3 is 15 amino acids. Trimming removed 0 bases from V and 4 bases from J, with 10 bases in between. CDR1 is LNHDA, CDR2 SQIVND, per germline (reference sequence). The CDR3 here is CASSIDRTVYNEQFF. The CDR3 DNA sequence: TGTGCCAGTAGTATAGACCGGACAGTATACAATGAGCAGTTCTTC.

The chain couples TRBV7-9 to TRBJ2-2; tentative D call: TRBD2 (6 bases). V was cut by 2 bases and J by 4 bases, with 14 bases left in between. The length of the CDR3 is 16 residues. The germline CDR1 and CDR2 sequences are SEHNR and FQNEAQ (reference sequence). CDR3 region: CASSLSSGRGTGELFF. CDR3 DNA sequence: TGTGCCAGCAGCTTAAGCTCGGGGCGGGGCACCGGGGAGCTGTTTTTT.